Listed below are T cell receptor beta chains from one sample, sequenced in a study of cytomegalovirus exposure and HLA in healthy donors. TCRdb's table, derived via immunoSEQ multiplex PCR, lists solely in-frame clones and lacks some. The sample has roughly 86,000 clones, about 96% seen once. The material sequenced was PBMCs. The origin of the receptors is a man in his late teens or twenties in good health and CMV-seropositive. The CDR3 runs from the conserved cysteine through the conserved F or W. The D gene is left open where the match is weak. Where a row states a size, it is once, few, many or the class of an expanded clone; other rows omit it.

TRBJ1-2 | TRBV30 | NA | 14 | NA | CAWSPGHPNYGYTF | TGTGCCTGGAGTCCCGGACATCCTAACTATGGCTACACCTTC
TRBJ2-1 | TRBV7-8 | TRBD2 | 16 | NA | CASSPQRERNYNEQFF | TGTGCCAGCAGCCCCCAGCGGGAGAGGAACTACAATGAGCAGTTCTTC
TRBJ2-1 | TRBV7-6 | NA | 13 | NA | CASSRTVYNEQFF | TGTGCCAGCAGCCGGACTGTTTACAATGAGCAGTTCTTC
TRBJ2-1 | TRBV9 | TRBD2 | 17 | NA | CASSVEGRAGGGSEQFF | TGTGCCAGCAGCGTAGAGGGTCGGGCGGGAGGGGGCAGTGAGCAGTTCTTC
TRBJ1-3 | TRBV7-9 | NA | 14 | NA | CASSFGVSGNTIYF | TGTGCCAGCAGCTTTGGAGTTTCTGGAAACACCATATATTTT
TRBJ2-4 | TRBV5-6 | NA | 15 | NA | CASSSLGGGGNIQYF | TGTGCCAGCAGCTCCCTCGGGGGTGGGGGAAACATTCAGTACTTC
TRBJ1-5 | TRBV4-1 | NA | 18 | NA | CASSQVKGGSYSNQPQHF | TGCGCCAGCAGCCAAGTAAAGGGCGGGAGTTATAGCAATCAGCCCCAGCATTTT
TRBJ2-7 | TRBV29-1 | NA | 14 | NA | CSVEGASIGPEQYF | TGCAGCGTTGAAGGGGCCTCGATCGGTCCCGAGCAGTACTTC
TRBJ1-1 | TRBV29-1 | NA | 14 | NA | CSSEGSAGDTEAFF | TGCAGCTCCGAGGGTTCGGCGGGGGACACTGAAGCTTTCTTT
TRBJ2-1 | TRBV30 | TRBD2 | 19 | NA | CAWRPPGLAGVGAYNEQFF | TGTGCCTGGCGTCCCCCGGGACTAGCGGGAGTTGGGGCCTACAATGAGCAGTTCTTC
TRBJ1-2 | TRBV10-3 | TRBD1 | 17 | NA | CAISKTLTDRAGYGYTF | TGTGCCATCAGTAAAACTTTAACCGACAGGGCGGGCTATGGCTACACCTTC
TRBJ2-5 | TRBV5-1 | NA | 15 | NA | CASSLNAGPDETQYF | TGCGCCAGCAGCTTGAACGCGGGCCCAGATGAGACCCAGTACTTC
TRBJ2-3 | TRBV5-6 | TRBD2 | 17 | NA | CASSGRDPSRHTDTQYF | TGTGCCAGCAGCGGGAGGGATCCGTCACGCCACACAGATACGCAGTATTTT
TRBJ2-4 | TRBV25-1 | NA | 15 | NA | CASSLAGPGRNIQYF | TGTGCCAGCAGCCTAGCCGGACCAGGAAGAAACATTCAGTACTTC
TRBJ1-1 | TRBV28 | TRBD1 | 13 | NA | CASRYRGTTEAFF | TGTGCCAGCAGGTACAGGGGAACCACTGAAGCTTTCTTT
TRBJ2-1 | TRBV7-8 | NA | 16 | NA | CASSLVLASSYNEQFF | TGTGCCAGCAGCTTAGTTCTAGCCAGTTCCTACAATGAGCAGTTCTTC
TRBJ1-5 | TRBV6-6 | NA | 14 | NA | CASSYGWGLGPQHF | TGTGCCAGCAGTTACGGTTGGGGGCTCGGGCCCCAGCATTTT
TRBJ2-7 | TRBV4-1 | TRBD2 | 16 | NA | CASSQDHAGAEYEQYF | TGCGCCAGCAGCCAGGACCACGCGGGAGCGGAGTACGAGCAGTACTTC
TRBJ1-2 | TRBV29-1 | TRBD1 | 13 | few | CSVEDRTGYGYTF | TGCAGCGTTGAAGATAGGACAGGGTATGGCTACACCTTC
TRBJ2-7 | TRBV5-1 | NA | 13 | once | CASSLTVAYEQYF | TGCGCCAGCAGCTTAACAGTGGCCTACGAGCAGTACTTC
TRBJ2-7 | TRBV7-2 | NA | 14 | NA | CASSFGAGPYEQYF | TGTGCCAGCAGCTTCGGTGCGGGCCCCTACGAGCAGTACTTC
TRBJ2-4 | TRBV5-1 | TRBD1 | 18 | once | CASSPGTGLRSTKNIQYF | TGCGCCAGCAGCCCTGGGACAGGGCTGAGATCAACCAAAAACATTCAGTACTTC
TRBJ1-2 | TRBV7-9 | NA | 15 | NA | CASSFEDSLVTGYTF | TGTGCCAGCAGCTTTGAGGACAGCCTTGTAACGGGCTACACCTTC
TRBJ1-2 | TRBV10-3 | NA | 15 | NA | CAIRDTLGKVEGYTF | TGTGCCATCCGGGATACACTGGGGAAGGTCGAAGGCTACACCTTC
TRBJ2-3 | TRBV6-6 | NA | 15 | NA | CASSLRTVITDTQYF | TGTGCCAGCAGTCTTCGGACAGTAATCACAGATACGCAGTATTTT
TRBJ1-2 | TRBV5-1 | TRBD1 | 14 | NA | CASWGGQGVSGYTF | TGCGCCAGTTGGGGGGGACAGGGAGTGTCTGGCTACACCTTC